The present T cell receptor beta chain was sequenced within a study of technical replicates of blood from several donors. V was cut by 5 bases and J by 2 bases, with 12 bases left in between. The CDR3 runs to 15 residues. Per the germline V gene, CDR1 is MGHDK and CDR2 is SYGVNS. Sequenced by immunoSEQ multiplex PCR; TCRdb stores in-frame clones only, minus some. The table shows roughly 60,000 clones, with about 95% occurring only once. The receptor comes from a human donor in good health. Some clones in this sample may be carry-over from other donors' samples. The specimen sequenced was PBMCs. The gene calls are TRBV25-1 and TRBJ2-2, with D possibly being TRBD1 (6 bases). CDR3: CASSPDRLNTGELFF. CDR3 coding DNA: TGTGCCAGCAGTCCCGACAGGCTCAACACCGGGGAGCTGTTTTTT.